This record looks at one T cell receptor (beta chain) sequence and its context. Its antigen specificity is not known. Nothing much larger sits one base from this clone, and base qualities are not available. This entry is derived from a study of blood T cell repertoires in COVID-19 (dated by TCRdb to 2020 to 2021). Looking at the study overall: The collaborator samples originated in the United States, Italy and Spain and spanned the acute and convalescent phases of COVID-19. The material from the prospective study consisted of cDNA or gDNA derived from T cells, B-cell-depleted T cells, or PBMCs. Subjects who had been exposed to COVID-19, were actively infected with it, or had recovered from it provided the deeply sampled blood TCRbeta repertoires that made up the dataset. The repertoires were released in a freely available public database intended as a resource for research on the immune response to SARS-CoV-2. Samples came from the ongoing ImmuneRACE study (first 160 participants) plus 1,254 subjects from 6 global collaborators. Nearly every sample came with metadata listing a de-identified subject ID, COVID-19 status, age in years and sex. Where available, HLA class I and class II types were taken from metadata supplied by the sample provider and were not determined by assay-based typing. Here is what the overall study found, with its caveats: How much clinical and demographic metadata was included differed by source and by participant, and the metadata was provided uncurated.

In the prospective study, participants were 18 to 89 years old, resided in 25 or so geographic areas of the United States, and were enrolled through a virtual design. Cohort assignment in the prospective study relied on participant-reported clinical history from a screening survey and a study questionnaire. Mobile phlebotomists in the prospective study collected whole blood, serum and a nasopharyngeal or oropharyngeal swab from every participant. Participants in the prospective study had the option to provide additional blood draws and questionnaires over an approximately 2-month period. Blood samples from the prospective study were shipped frozen or at room temperature prior to DNA extraction. Ends trimmed: V by 6 bases, J by 3 bases; bases unmatched to a gene: 7. From the cysteine through the phenylalanine, the CDR3 covers 15 amino acids. This entry keeps only the CDR3 DNA: 45 bases, framed from base 1. CDR1 and CDR2, looked up from the germline V gene, are MGHDK and SYGVNS.

The immunoSEQ Assay, a bias-controlled multiplex PCR, was used to amplify TCRbeta CDR3 regions from genomic DNA. The source study handled its data this way. Within the assay, amplification of reference gene primers was used to estimate how many nucleated cells each sample contained. To quantify the absolute abundance of each unique TCRbeta CDR3 rearrangement, sequence reads were collapsed and filtered. For each sample, productive Simpson clonality was calculated by taking the square root of Simpson's diversity index across productive rearrangements. TCRdb holds this immuneACCESS table with in-frame rearrangements only. Some clones are missing; in checked studies, unresolved V genes explain under half, and the rest has no known cause. The DNA gave D and trimming, while V, J and clone size come from that table. For this sample there are about 170,000 clones; about 83% appear just once. 3.6% of the sample lies in the top ten.

This receptor was taken from a woman in her 50s in a cohort exposed to, infected with or recovered from COVID-19 (not recorded which). Material: PBMCs or T cells enriched from blood (not recorded which). Recombination connected TRBV25-1 to TRBJ2-2, with 7 bases in between that match TRBD1. CDR3 sequence: CASSSLDRYTGELFF. The bases are TGTGCCAGCAGCTCCCTGGACAGGTACACCGGGGAGCTGTTTTTT.